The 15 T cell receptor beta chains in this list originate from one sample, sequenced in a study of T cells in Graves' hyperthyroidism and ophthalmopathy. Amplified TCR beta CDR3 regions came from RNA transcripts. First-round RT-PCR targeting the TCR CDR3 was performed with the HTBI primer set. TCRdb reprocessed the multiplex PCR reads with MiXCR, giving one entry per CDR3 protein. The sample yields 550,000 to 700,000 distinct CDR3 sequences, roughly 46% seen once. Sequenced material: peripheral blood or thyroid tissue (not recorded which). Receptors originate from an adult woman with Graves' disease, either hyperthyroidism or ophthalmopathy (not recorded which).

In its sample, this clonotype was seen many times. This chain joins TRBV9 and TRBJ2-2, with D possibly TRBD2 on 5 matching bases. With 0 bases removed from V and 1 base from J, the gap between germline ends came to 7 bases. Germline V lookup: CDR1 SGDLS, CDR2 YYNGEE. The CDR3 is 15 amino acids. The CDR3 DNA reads TGTGCCAGCAGCGTAGACGGGATGAACACCGGGGAGCTGTTTTTT. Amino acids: CASSVDGMNTGELFF.

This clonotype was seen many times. The CDR3 here is CASSQVLTRDLEAFF. CDR3 coding DNA: TGCGCCAGCAGCCAAGTTCTTACCAGGGACCTTGAAGCTTTCTTT. The chain joins TRBV4-1 to TRBJ1-1; TRBD1 might be the D (5 bases). Trimming removed 1 base at V and 7 bases at J, with 16 bases between. The CDR3 spans 15 residues. Germline loops: CDR1 MGHRA, CDR2 YSYEKL.

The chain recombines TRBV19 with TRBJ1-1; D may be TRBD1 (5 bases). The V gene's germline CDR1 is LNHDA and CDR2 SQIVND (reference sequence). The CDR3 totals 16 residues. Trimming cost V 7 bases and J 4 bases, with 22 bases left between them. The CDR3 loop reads CASTLGRRIGVTEAFF. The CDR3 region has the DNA TGTGCCAGTACCTTGGGACGGCGGATTGGCGTCACTGAAGCTTTCTTT.

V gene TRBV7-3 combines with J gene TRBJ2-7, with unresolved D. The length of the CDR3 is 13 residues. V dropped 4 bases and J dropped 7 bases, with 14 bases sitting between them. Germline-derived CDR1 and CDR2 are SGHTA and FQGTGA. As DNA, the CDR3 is TGTGCCAGCAGCTCGGTTAGGTACCAAGAGCAGTACTTC. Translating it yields CASSSVRYQEQYF.

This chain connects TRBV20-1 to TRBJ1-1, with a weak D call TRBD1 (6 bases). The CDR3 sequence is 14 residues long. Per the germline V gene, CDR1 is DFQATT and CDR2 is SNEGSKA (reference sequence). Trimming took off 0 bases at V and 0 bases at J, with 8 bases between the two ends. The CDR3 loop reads CSARDAGVNTEAFF. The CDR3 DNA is TGCAGTGCTAGAGATGCAGGGGTGAACACTGAAGCTTTCTTT.

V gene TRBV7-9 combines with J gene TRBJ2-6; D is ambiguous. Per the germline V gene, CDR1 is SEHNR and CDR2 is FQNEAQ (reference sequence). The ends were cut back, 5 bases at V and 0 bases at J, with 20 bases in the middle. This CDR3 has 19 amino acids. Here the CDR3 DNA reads TGTGCCAGCAGCCATGGAGCCCTCTCCCTCCCCTCTGGGGCCAACGTCCTGACTTTC. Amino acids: CASSHGALSLPSGANVLTF.

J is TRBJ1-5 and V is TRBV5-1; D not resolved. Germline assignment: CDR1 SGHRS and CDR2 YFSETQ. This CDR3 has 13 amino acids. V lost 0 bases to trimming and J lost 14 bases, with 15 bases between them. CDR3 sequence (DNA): TGCGCCAGCAGCTTGGAACCCGCAGCCTACGAGCATTTT. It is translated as CASSLEPAAYEHF.

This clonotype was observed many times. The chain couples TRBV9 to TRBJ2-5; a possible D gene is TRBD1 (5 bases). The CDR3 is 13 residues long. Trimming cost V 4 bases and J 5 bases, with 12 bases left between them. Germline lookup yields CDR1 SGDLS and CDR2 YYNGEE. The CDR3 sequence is CASSTGQEETQYF. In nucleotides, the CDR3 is TGTGCCAGCAGCACTGGACAAGAGGAGACCCAGTACTTC. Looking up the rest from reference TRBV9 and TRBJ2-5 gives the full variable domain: DSGVTQTPKHLITATGQRVTLRCSPRSGDLSVYWYQQSLDQGLQFLIQYYNGEERAKGNILERFSAQQFPDLHSELNLSSLELGDSALYFCASSTGQEETQYFGPGTRLLVL.

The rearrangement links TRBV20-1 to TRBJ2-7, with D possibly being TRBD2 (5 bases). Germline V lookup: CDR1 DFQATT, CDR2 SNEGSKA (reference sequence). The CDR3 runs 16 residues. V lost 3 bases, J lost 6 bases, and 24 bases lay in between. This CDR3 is CSARGENTGELLEQYF. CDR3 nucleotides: TGCAGTGCTAGGGGCGAGAACACCGGGGAGCTTCTCGAGCAGTACTTC.

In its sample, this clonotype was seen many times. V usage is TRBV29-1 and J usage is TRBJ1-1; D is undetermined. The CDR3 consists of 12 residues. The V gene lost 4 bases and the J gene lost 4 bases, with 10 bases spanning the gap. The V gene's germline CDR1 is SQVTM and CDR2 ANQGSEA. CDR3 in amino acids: CSVASGPTEAFF. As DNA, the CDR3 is TGCAGCGTTGCTTCCGGGCCCACTGAAGCTTTCTTT.

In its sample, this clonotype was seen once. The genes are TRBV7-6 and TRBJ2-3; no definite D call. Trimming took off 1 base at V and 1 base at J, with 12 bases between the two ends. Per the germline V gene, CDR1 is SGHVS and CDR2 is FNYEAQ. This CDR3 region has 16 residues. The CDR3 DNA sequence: TGTGCCAGCAGCTTAGGCCCAGGCGAGGGCACAGATACGCAGTATTTT. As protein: CASSLGPGEGTDTQYF. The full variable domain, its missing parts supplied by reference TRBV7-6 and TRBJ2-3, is GAGVSQSPRYKVTKRGQDVALRCDPISGHVSLYWYRQALGQGPEFLTYFNYEAQQDKSGLPNDRFSAERPEGSISTLTIQRTEQRDSAMYRCASSLGPGEGTDTQYFGPGTRLTVL.

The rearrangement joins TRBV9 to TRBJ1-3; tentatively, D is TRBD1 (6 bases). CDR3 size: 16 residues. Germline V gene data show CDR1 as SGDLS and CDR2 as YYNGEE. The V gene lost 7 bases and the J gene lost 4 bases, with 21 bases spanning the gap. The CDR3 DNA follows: TGTGCCAGCTCACAGTCTGCTCCGGGACAAGGAAACACCATATATTTT. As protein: CASSQSAPGQGNTIYF.

DNA for the CDR3: TGTGCCAGCTTAGGACAGGGCACTGAAGCTTTCTTT. Translating gives CASLGQGTEAFF. The chain joins TRBV25-1 to TRBJ1-1, with 8 positions matching TRBD1. The CDR3 consists of 12 residues. Germline CDR1 is MGHDK and CDR2 is SYGVNS. J was trimmed by 4 bases and V by 8 bases; bases with no gene match: 3.

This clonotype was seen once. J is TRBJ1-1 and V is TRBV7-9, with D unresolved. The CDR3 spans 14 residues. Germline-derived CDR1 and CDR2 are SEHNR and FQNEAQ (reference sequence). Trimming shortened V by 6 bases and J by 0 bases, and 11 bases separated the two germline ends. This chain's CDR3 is CASSRMGMNTEAFF. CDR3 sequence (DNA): TGTGCCAGCAGTCGTATGGGAATGAACACTGAAGCTTTCTTT. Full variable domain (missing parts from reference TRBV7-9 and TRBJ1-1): DTGVSQNPRHKITKRGQNVTFRCDPISEHNRLYWYRQTLGQGPEFLTYFQNEAQLEKSRLLSDRFSAERPKGSFSTLEIQRTEQGDSAMYLCASSRMGMNTEAFFGQGTRLTVV.

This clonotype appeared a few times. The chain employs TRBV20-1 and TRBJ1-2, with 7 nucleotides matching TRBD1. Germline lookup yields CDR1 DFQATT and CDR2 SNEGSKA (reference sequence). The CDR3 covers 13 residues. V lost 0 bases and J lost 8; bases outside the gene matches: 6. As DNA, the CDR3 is TGCAGTGCTAGAGATGGGACAGTTCGGGGCTACACCTTC. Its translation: CSARDGTVRGYTF.